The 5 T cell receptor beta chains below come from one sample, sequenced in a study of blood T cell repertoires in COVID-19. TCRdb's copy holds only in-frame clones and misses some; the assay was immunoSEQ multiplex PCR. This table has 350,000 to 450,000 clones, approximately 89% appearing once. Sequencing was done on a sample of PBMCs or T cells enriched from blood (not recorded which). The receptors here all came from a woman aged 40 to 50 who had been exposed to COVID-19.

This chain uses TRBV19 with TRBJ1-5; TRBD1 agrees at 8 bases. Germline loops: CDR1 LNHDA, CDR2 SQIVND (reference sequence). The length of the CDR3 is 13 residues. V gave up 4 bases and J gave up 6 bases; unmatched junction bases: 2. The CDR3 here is CASSTGGFQPQHF. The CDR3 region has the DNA TGTGCCAGTAGTACAGGGGGCTTTCAGCCCCAGCATTTT.

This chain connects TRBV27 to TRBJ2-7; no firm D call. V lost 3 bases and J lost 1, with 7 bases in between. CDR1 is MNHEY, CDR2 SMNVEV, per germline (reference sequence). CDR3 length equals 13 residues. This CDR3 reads CASSFVGSYEQYF. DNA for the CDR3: TGTGCCAGCAGTTTCGTCGGGTCCTACGAGCAGTACTTC.

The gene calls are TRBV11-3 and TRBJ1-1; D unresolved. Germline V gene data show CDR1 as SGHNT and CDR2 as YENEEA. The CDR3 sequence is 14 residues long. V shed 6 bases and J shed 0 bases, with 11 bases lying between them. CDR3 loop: CASSDNPVNTEAFF. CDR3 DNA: TGTGCCAGCAGTGATAACCCGGTGAACACTGAAGCTTTCTTT.

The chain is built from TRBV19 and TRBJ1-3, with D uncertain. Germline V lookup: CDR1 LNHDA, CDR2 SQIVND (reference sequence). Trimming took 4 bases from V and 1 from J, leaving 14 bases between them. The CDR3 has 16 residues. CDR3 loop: CASSTQAPLSGNTIYF. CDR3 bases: TGTGCCAGTAGTACGCAGGCCCCTCTTTCTGGAAACACCATATATTTT.

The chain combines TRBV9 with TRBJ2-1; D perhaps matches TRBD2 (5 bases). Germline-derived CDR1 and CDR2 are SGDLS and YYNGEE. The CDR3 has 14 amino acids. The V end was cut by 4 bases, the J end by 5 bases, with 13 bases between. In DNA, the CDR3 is TGTGCCAGCAGCCCGCAGCGGTGGGACAATGAGCAGTTCTTC. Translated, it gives CASSPQRWDNEQFF.